Shown below are 21 T cell receptor beta chains from a single sample sequenced in a study of blood T cell repertoires in COVID-19. TCRdb's copy holds only in-frame clones and misses some; the assay was immunoSEQ multiplex PCR. The sample contains around 260,000 clones, roughly nine tenths of which appear only once. What was sequenced was peripheral blood. These receptors originate from a woman in her thirties with COVID-19, enrolled during active disease.

The V and J genes are TRBV30 and TRBJ1-4; D possibly corresponds to TRBD1 (6 bases). Germline CDR1 is GTSNPN and CDR2 is SVGIG (reference sequence). The CDR3 is 14 amino acids. Trimming stripped 1 base from V and 3 bases from J, with 9 bases between. The CDR3 loop reads CAWSDRVSNEKLFF. For the CDR3, the DNA is TGTGCCTGGAGTGACAGGGTTTCTAATGAAAAACTGTTTTTT.

CDR3 region: CSASPPGKVYEQYF. CDR3 sequence (DNA): TGCAGTGCTAGTCCTCCAGGGAAGGTTTACGAGCAGTACTTC. The chain links TRBV20-1 to TRBJ2-7, with D possibly matching TRBD1 (5 bases). The germline CDR1 and CDR2 sequences are DFQATT and SNEGSKA (reference sequence). Trimming removed 3 bases from V and 4 bases from J, with 16 bases in between. This CDR3 spans 14 amino acids.

The CDR3 DNA follows: TGTGCCAGCAGCTTTCAGGGGGACTATGGCTACACCTTC. Translating gives CASSFQGDYGYTF. The chain couples TRBV5-8 to TRBJ1-2, with 7 bases identical to TRBD1. CDR1 and CDR2 (germline): SGHTS, YDEGEE. There are 13 residues in the CDR3. V lost 2 bases, J lost 3 bases, and 1 base stayed unmatched.

This clone was recorded only once. The V call is TRBV30, the J call TRBJ2-3, with D unresolved. V lost 2 bases and J lost 5, with 5 bases in between. The germline V gene encodes CDR1 GTSNPN and CDR2 SVGIG (reference sequence). This CDR3 has 11 residues. CDR3 sequence (DNA): TGTGCCTGGAGTCTTCGAGATACGCAGTATTTT. It translates to CAWSLRDTQYF.

The table lists this clone with a count of one. This chain uses TRBV6-1 with TRBJ2-7, with 9 positions matching TRBD1. J was trimmed by 2 bases and V by 3 bases; bases with no gene match: 5. This CDR3 region has 15 residues. Germline CDR1 is MNHNS and CDR2 is SASEGT. CDR3 coding DNA: TGTGCCAGCAGTGACCTCGGGACAGGGCCCTACGAGCAGTACTTC. It codes for CASSDLGTGPYEQYF.

The J gene is TRBJ1-1, the V gene TRBV5-1, with 8 bases that match TRBD1. The CDR3 totals 15 residues. The V gene end was trimmed by 4 bases and the J gene end by 4 bases; junction bases not matched to a gene: 9. CDR1 is SGHRS and CDR2 is YFSETQ in the germline V gene. The CDR3 sequence: CASSPMTGEGTEAFF. DNA of the CDR3: TGCGCCAGCAGCCCTATGACAGGGGAGGGCACTGAAGCTTTCTTT.

The table lists this clone with a count of one. The chain couples TRBV2 to TRBJ2-5, with 8 bases aligning to TRBD1. CDR1 and CDR2 (germline): SNHLY, FYNNEI. V shed 10 bases, J shed 1 base, and the junction held 17 bases outside the gene matches. The CDR3 has 17 amino acids. CDR3 DNA: TGTGCCACCCAAACGGGGACAGGACGAAGGAGCCAAGAGACCCAGTACTTC. This gives the protein CATQTGTGRRSQETQYF.

V and J are TRBV9 and TRBJ2-1, with 11 nucleotides matching TRBD2. V shed 4 bases and J 6 bases; nucleotides not matched to a gene: 9. CDR1 is SGDLS and CDR2 is YYNGEE in the germline V gene. This CDR3 region has 16 residues. In DNA form, the CDR3 reads TGTGCCAGCAGCCTCTTAGCGGGAGGGCCCCGCAATGAGCAGTTCTTC. It codes for CASSLLAGGPRNEQFF.

The chain links TRBV3-1 (or the pseudogene TRBV3-2) to TRBJ2-7; D remains ambiguous. Germline CDR1 is LGHDT and CDR2 is YNNKEL (reference sequence). There are 15 residues in the CDR3. V lost 4 bases and J 0 bases, leaving 13 bases between the germline ends. CDR3 coding DNA: TGTGCCAGCAGCCCCCTGAGACAAAACTCCTACGAGCAGTACTTC. Residues: CASSPLRQNSYEQYF.

The rearrangement joins TRBV5-4 to TRBJ2-7; 7 positions agree with TRBD1. The CDR3 is 15 residues long. V lost 4 bases, J lost 0 bases, and 7 bases stayed unmatched. Per the germline V gene, CDR1 is SGHNT and CDR2 is YYREEE (reference sequence). Here the CDR3 reads CASSGGQSPSYEQYF. In DNA, the CDR3 is TGTGCCAGCAGCGGGGGACAGTCGCCCTCCTACGAGCAGTACTTC.

This clone was seen a few times. The J gene is TRBJ2-7, the V gene TRBV7-9, with TRBD1 identical over 7 bases. Trimming took 6 bases from V and 2 from J; bases not matched to a gene: 7. The germline gives CDR1 SEHNR, CDR2 FQNEAQ (reference sequence). This CDR3 is built from 14 residues. The CDR3 loop reads CASSLPGQTYEQYF. Written as DNA, the CDR3 is TGTGCCAGCAGTCTCCCGGGACAGACCTACGAGCAGTACTTC.

V gene TRBV7-3 combines with J gene TRBJ2-1; TRBD2 aligns across 13 bases. The V gene's germline CDR1 is SGHTA and CDR2 FQGTGA. The trim removed 2 bases at V and 6 bases at J, leaving 10 bases unmatched. This CDR3 has 18 amino acids. The CDR3 loop is CASSLHGLAGVLGNEQFF. Written as DNA, the CDR3 is TGTGCCAGCAGCTTACACGGACTAGCGGGAGTCCTTGGCAATGAGCAGTTCTTC.

The CDR3 nucleotides read TGTGCCACCAGTGCGGGGGATAGTAAACGGGAGCTGTTTTTT. Its protein product is CATSAGDSKRELFF. V usage is TRBV24-1 and J usage is TRBJ2-2, with a possible D match to TRBD2 (6 bases). CDR3 size: 14 residues. With 5 bases removed from V and 9 bases from J, the gap between germline ends came to 15 bases. CDR1 and CDR2 (germline): KGHDR, SFDVKD.

The rearrangement joins TRBV18 to TRBJ2-5, with D perhaps TRBD2 (6 bases). CDR1 is KGHSH and CDR2 is LQKENI in the germline V gene. V was cut by 4 bases and J by 5 bases, with 23 bases left in between. The CDR3 is made up of 17 amino acids. For the CDR3, the DNA is TGTGCCAGCTCACTCCCTTTAGGGACTCTCGGAGGGGAGACCCAGTACTTC. Translating it yields CASSLPLGTLGGETQYF.

The chain uses TRBV30 and TRBJ2-3, with 13 bases that match TRBD2. CDR3 size: 18 residues. Losses at the gene ends were 2 bases for V and 0 bases for J; bases not matched to a gene: 8. Per germline, CDR1 GTSNPN and CDR2 SVGIG (reference sequence). In DNA, the CDR3 is TGTGCCTGGAGTCCGGGACTAGCGGGATTTTCTAGCACAGATACGCAGTATTTT. As protein: CAWSPGLAGFSSTDTQYF.

The chain has TRBV9 and TRBJ2-7; 8 bases are shared with TRBD1. The germline V gene has CDR1 SGDLS and CDR2 YYNGEE. Losses at the gene ends were 3 bases for V and 4 bases for J; bases not matched to a gene: 9. This CDR3 is built from 15 residues. The CDR3 loop reads CASSADSGGTYEQYF. The CDR3, as DNA: TGTGCCAGCAGCGCCGACTCAGGGGGCACGTACGAGCAGTACTTC.

The chain has TRBV30 and TRBJ1-1; 9 bases are a match to TRBD1. The germline V gene has CDR1 GTSNPN and CDR2 SVGIG (reference sequence). V was pared by 1 base and J by 2 bases, with 5 bases of the junction left unmatched. This CDR3 spans 15 amino acids. In DNA, the CDR3 is TGTGCCTGGAGTGAGGACAGGGGAAGAAACACTGAAGCTTTCTTT. Translating gives CAWSEDRGRNTEAFF.

The J gene is TRBJ2-5, the V gene TRBV7-2, with 9 bases lining up with TRBD2. CDR3 length: 15 amino acids. Germline CDR1 SGHTA, CDR2 FQGNSA. V shed 5 bases and J 1 base; nucleotides not matched to a gene: 5. The DNA for the CDR3 is TGTGCCAGCAGCCCGACTAGCGGAATCCAAGAGACCCAGTACTTC. Protein product: CASSPTSGIQETQYF.

The chain combines TRBV7-2 with TRBJ2-3, with 9 bases identical to TRBD2. Germline assignment: CDR1 SGHTA and CDR2 FQGNSA. Losses at the gene ends were 5 bases for V and 5 bases for J; bases not matched to a gene: 5. The length of the CDR3 is 14 residues. Here the CDR3 reads CASSPGLAVDTQYF. CDR3 DNA: TGTGCCAGCAGCCCGGGACTAGCCGTAGATACGCAGTATTTT. Supplemented by reference TRBV7-2 and TRBJ2-3, the full variable domain reads GAGVSQSPSNKVTEKGKDVELRCDPISGHTALYWYRQSLGQGLEFLIYFQGNSAPDKSGLPSDRFSAERTGGSVSTLTIQRTQQEDSAVYLCASSPGLAVDTQYFGPGTRLTVL.

This clone occurred once. The chain carries TRBV30 and TRBJ1-2; 12 bases agree with TRBD1. The J segment lost 5 bases and the V segment lost 5 bases, leaving 3 bases of the junction unmatched. Germline V gives CDR1 GTSNPN, CDR2 SVGIG (reference sequence). This CDR3 contains 13 residues. This CDR3 is CAWGTGGQYGYTF. The CDR3 DNA reads TGTGCCTGGGGGACAGGGGGCCAATATGGCTACACCTTC.

The chain is built from TRBV28 and TRBJ2-2; D possibly corresponds to TRBD2 (5 bases). The CDR3 spans 16 residues. Germline V CDR1 and CDR2: MDHEN, SYDVKM. V dropped 7 bases and J dropped 1 base, with 16 bases sitting between them. CDR3 DNA: TGTGCCAGCACCCCCTGGGGAGTAGGGAACACCGGGGAGCTGTTTTTT. Protein: CASTPWGVGNTGELFF.